The sequence of this T cell receptor beta chain was determined in a study of T cells expressing NK-cell markers. About the research overall: In the group of eight sequenced donors, seven were HCMV-seropositive and one was seronegative.

Looked up from germline, CDR1 is LGHDT and CDR2 is YNNKEL (reference sequence). The CDR3 consists of 14 residues. Reprocessing the 5' RACE reads, TCRdb reports a single entry for every CDR3 protein and omits DNA. This sample's table has about 550,000 distinct CDR3 sequences. The chain recombines TRBV3-1 with TRBJ2-5; the D call from TCRdb, TRBD1, cannot be confirmed without DNA. The specimen was blood T cells: a sorted CD56 or NKG2C T cell subset, CD4+ or CD8+ T cells, or bulk PBMC T cells (not recorded which). The sequence was collected from a man between 18 and 35 years old in good health. The CDR3 protein is CASSQGGTEETQYF.